Presented here are 17 T cell receptor beta chains from one specimen sequenced in a study of a mutant IDH1 vaccine in newly diagnosed glioma. TCRdb keeps only in-frame clones here, not all; method: immunoSEQ multiplex PCR. The sample lists 34,000 or so clones, about 73% occurring once. These TCRs are of unknown antigen specificity. Described time point: week 11, during vaccination. Doses consisted of 300 ug of mutant IDH1 20-mer peptide each, paired with topical imiquimod. The specimen comprised PBMCs, sampled from a glioma patient whose treatment included an IDH1 peptide vaccine. The source is a man aged 25 to 40 with glioma.

The chain has TRBV7-8 and TRBJ1-6, with 8 nucleotides matching TRBD1. V dropped 7 bases and J dropped 3; count of bases not matched to a gene: 5. The germline V gene has CDR1 SGHVS and CDR2 FQNEAQ. The CDR3 contains 15 residues. The CDR3: CASTQTGDYNSPLHF. In DNA, the CDR3 is TGTGCCAGCACTCAGACAGGGGACTATAATTCACCCCTCCACTTT.

CDR3: CASTGAYGTEAFF. For the CDR3, the DNA is TGTGCCAGCACCGGAGCCTATGGGACTGAAGCTTTCTTT. The V and J genes are TRBV6-5 and TRBJ1-1; D uncertain. Germline V lookup: CDR1 MNHEY, CDR2 SVGAGI. The germline V and J ends were trimmed by 7 bases and 5 bases, with 14 bases remaining between them. The CDR3 length is 13 residues.

This chain connects TRBV7-9 to TRBJ1-1; tentative D call: TRBD1 (6 bases). This CDR3 has 14 residues. With 2 bases removed from V and 7 bases from J, the gap between germline ends came to 14 bases. Germline loops: CDR1 SEHNR, CDR2 FQNEAQ (reference sequence). This CDR3 is CASSLQGSTSEAFF. CDR3 in DNA: TGTGCCAGCAGCTTACAGGGGTCAACCAGTGAAGCTTTCTTT.

A few counts support this clone. The V and J genes are TRBV6-5 and TRBJ1-5, with D uncertain. The CDR3 spans 14 residues. V was clipped by 4 bases and J by 0 bases, with 7 bases between them. Germline V gene lookup returns CDR1 MNHEY and CDR2 SVGAGI. The CDR3 coding sequence is TGTGCCAGCAGTTCCGGATATAGCAATCAGCCCCAGCATTTT. Its protein product is CASSSGYSNQPQHF.

The chain combines TRBV15 with TRBJ1-4; the D gene is possibly TRBD1 (5 bases). Trimming left V 0 bases short and J 0 bases short, with 11 bases between. This CDR3 is built from 17 residues. Per germline, CDR1 LNHNV and CDR2 YYDKDF (reference sequence). CDR3 bases: TGTGCCACCAGCAGAGAGGGACGGAAATCAACTAATGAAAAACTGTTTTTT. Its translation is CATSREGRKSTNEKLFF.

The table lists this clone with a count of one. The chain combines TRBV5-1 with TRBJ1-2; a weak D match, TRBD1 (5 bases). Between the trimmed V and J ends, which lost 2 bases and 2 bases, there was a span of 10 bases. The CDR3 spans 14 residues. Germline V CDR1 and CDR2: SGHRS, YFSETQ. CDR3 sequence reads: CASSFRARNYGYTF. CDR3 nucleotides: TGCGCCAGCAGCTTCAGGGCCCGAAACTATGGCTACACCTTC. The full variable domain, its missing parts supplied by reference TRBV5-1 and TRBJ1-2, is KAGVTQTPRYLIKTRGQQVTLSCSPISGHRSVSWYQQTPGQGLQFLFEYFSETQRNKGNFPGRFSGRQFSNSRSEMNVSTLELGDSALYLCASSFRARNYGYTFGSGTRLTVV.

This chain connects TRBV13 to TRBJ1-2; D is unclear. The CDR3 has 14 residues. The V end was cut by 5 bases, the J end by 0 bases, with 10 bases between. The V gene's germline CDR1 is PRHDT and CDR2 FYEKMQ (reference sequence). CDR3 loop: CASSLLQTNYGYTF. The CDR3 DNA reads as TGTGCCAGCAGCCTGTTACAGACTAACTATGGCTACACCTTC.

The chain couples TRBV10-1 to TRBJ1-2, with D hard to call. The CDR3 covers 13 residues. Germline assignment: CDR1 WNHNN and CDR2 SYGVQD (reference sequence). Trimming cost V 4 bases and J 4 bases, with 10 bases left between them. The CDR3 nucleotides are TGCGCCAGCAGTGTGGGAGTTGGCTATGGCTACACCTTC. This sequence encodes CASSVGVGYGYTF.

This clone was observed once. The V and J genes are TRBV14 and TRBJ1-6; maybe TRBD1 (5 bases). The CDR3 has 14 residues. The germline CDR1 and CDR2 sequences are SGHDN and FVKESK. The V gene lost 4 bases and the J gene lost 6 bases, with 10 bases spanning the gap. The chain's CDR3 is CASSPGLLNSPLHF. For the CDR3, the DNA is TGTGCCAGCAGCCCGGGACTACTTAATTCACCCCTCCACTTT.

This clone came up once. J is TRBJ2-1 and V is TRBV7-9; TRBD2 agrees at 10 bases. Losses at the gene ends were 7 bases for V and 7 bases for J; bases not matched to a gene: 7. The CDR3 has 14 amino acids. From germline, CDR1 is SEHNR and CDR2 FQNEAQ (reference sequence). This chain's CDR3 is CASTATSGANEQFF. CDR3 DNA sequence: TGTGCCAGCACCGCTACTAGCGGGGCAAATGAGCAGTTCTTC.

The chain couples TRBV6-5 to TRBJ1-1; tentative D call: TRBD1 (5 bases). Looked up from germline, CDR1 is MNHEY and CDR2 is SVGAGI. The CDR3 sequence is 15 residues long. The ends were cut back, 6 bases at V and 0 bases at J, with 14 bases in the middle. In nucleotides, the CDR3 is TGTGCCAGCAGCTTAATGACAGCGATGAACACTGAAGCTTTCTTT. Translated: CASSLMTAMNTEAFF.

The V gene is TRBV27, the J gene TRBJ2-5, with D possibly being TRBD1 or TRBD2 (5 bases each). The germline gives CDR1 MNHEY, CDR2 SMNVEV (reference sequence). This CDR3 is built from 13 residues. V lost 3 bases, J lost 5 bases, and 10 bases lay in between. The CDR3, as DNA: TGTGCCAGCAGTTTCGGCGAGGGGGAGACCCAGTACTTC. Protein product: CASSFGEGETQYF.

The chain uses TRBV4-2 and TRBJ1-2; possible D gene TRBD1, 5 bases. Germline V gene data show CDR1 as LGHNA and CDR2 as YNFKEQ. Trimming took 4 bases from V and 2 from J, leaving 11 bases between them. The CDR3 has 14 residues. The CDR3 nucleotides are TGTGCCAGCAGCCCAGAAGAGGGGAACTATGGCTACACCTTC. This sequence encodes CASSPEEGNYGYTF.

The chain combines TRBV6-1 with TRBJ2-7, with 10 bases lining up with TRBD1. The CDR3 covers 17 residues. V shed 8 bases and J 0 bases; nucleotides not matched to a gene: 13. Germline V gene lookup returns CDR1 MNHNS and CDR2 SASEGT. CDR3 residues: CASGGQGVARSSYEQYF. The CDR3, as DNA: TGTGCCAGCGGTGGACAGGGGGTGGCCCGGAGCTCCTACGAGCAGTACTTC.

This clone was found once. The chain has TRBV19 and TRBJ2-1; no clear D. V lost 5 bases, J lost 4 bases, and 6 bases lay in between. The CDR3 is 12 residues long. Germline-derived CDR1 and CDR2 are LNHDA and SQIVND (reference sequence). The CDR3 nucleotides are TGTGCCAGTAGTGCCATTTACAATGAGCAGTTCTTC. Protein sequence: CASSAIYNEQFF.

The chain joins TRBV7-2 to TRBJ2-1; 15 bases are shared with TRBD2. The V gene's germline CDR1 is SGHTA and CDR2 FQGNSA. V lost 5 bases, J lost 4 bases, and 9 bases stayed unmatched. The CDR3 is made up of 18 amino acids. The CDR3 reads CASSLLGLAGGLYNEQFF. For the CDR3, the DNA is TGTGCCAGCAGCCTCCTTGGACTAGCGGGGGGGCTGTACAATGAGCAGTTCTTC.

The chain has TRBV18 and TRBJ2-5; 7 bases agree with TRBD1. CDR3 length equals 16 residues. Germline lookup yields CDR1 KGHSH and CDR2 LQKENI. The trim removed 0 bases at V and 1 base at J, leaving 5 bases unmatched. The CDR3 loop reads CASSPPDRDPQETQYF. Written as DNA, the CDR3 is TGTGCCAGCTCACCACCCGACAGGGACCCCCAAGAGACCCAGTACTTC.